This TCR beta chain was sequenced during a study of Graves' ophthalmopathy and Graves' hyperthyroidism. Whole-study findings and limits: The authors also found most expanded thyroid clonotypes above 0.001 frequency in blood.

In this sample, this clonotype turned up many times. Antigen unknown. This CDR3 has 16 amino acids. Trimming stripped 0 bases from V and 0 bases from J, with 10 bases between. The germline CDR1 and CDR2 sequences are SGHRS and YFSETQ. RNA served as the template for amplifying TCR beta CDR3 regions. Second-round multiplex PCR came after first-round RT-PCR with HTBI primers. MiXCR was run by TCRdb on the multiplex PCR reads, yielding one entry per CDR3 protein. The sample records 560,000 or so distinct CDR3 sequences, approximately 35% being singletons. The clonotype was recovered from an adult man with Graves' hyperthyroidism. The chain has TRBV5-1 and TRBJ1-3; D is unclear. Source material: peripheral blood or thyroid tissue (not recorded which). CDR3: CASSLVGSRSGNTIYF. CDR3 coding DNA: TGCGCCAGCAGCTTGGTGGGGTCCCGCTCTGGAAACACCATATATTTT.